The source of this T cell receptor beta chain is a study of blood T cell repertoires in COVID-19. Overall study: The cDNA or gDNA used as material had been derived from T cells, B-cell-depleted T cells, or PBMCs.

The CDR3 has 16 residues. After removal of 2 bases from V and 9 bases from J, the junction contained 7 bases not matched to a gene. The germline V gene has CDR1 MDHEN and CDR2 SYDVKM. The Seattle patients joined while their infection was active and were tracked longitudinally afterward. The assay was immunoSEQ multiplex PCR, and TCRdb's table has in-frame clones only and misses some. The profile shows about 280,000 clones, about nine tenths of them singletons. Sequenced: peripheral blood. This TCR came from a woman between 25 and 40 years old with COVID-19, enrolled during active disease. J is TRBJ2-1 and V is TRBV28; 13 bases fit TRBD2. CDR3 protein: CASSLARLAGGSEQFF. CDR3 in DNA: TGTGCCAGCAGTTTAGCCCGACTAGCGGGAGGATCTGAGCAGTTCTTC.